The 30 T cell receptor beta chains in this list originate from one sample, sequenced in a study of CXCR3-negative and CXCR3-positive naive CD8 T cells. Each TRB cDNA library was prepared by 5' RACE (with UMI labels). Reanalyzing the 5' RACE reads, TCRdb keeps one entry per CDR3 protein, without DNA. Here the sample table reports more than 70,000 distinct CDR3 sequences. Regarding the study as a whole: TRB CDR3s were more hydrophobic in CXCR3-positive than in CXCR3-negative naive cells.

For these receptors, no antigen is known. The specimen sequenced was naive CXCR3+ CD8+ T cells from blood. Subset defined: CD45RO-CCR7+CD27+CD95- naive CD8+ T cells expressing CXCR3 (TNR3+). The receptor source for this set is a human donor in good health. Some clones in this sample may be carry-over from other donors' samples.

The V and J genes are TRBV29-1 and TRBJ1-2; checking the TCRdb D call of TRBD1 is not possible without DNA. The germline gives CDR1 SQVTM, CDR2 ANQGSEA. This CDR3 contains 12 residues. The CDR3: CSMWGGGDGYTF.

V and J are TRBV24-1 and TRBJ2-1. Germline CDR1 is KGHDR and CDR2 is SFDVKD. The CDR3 runs 13 residues. This CDR3 reads CATSDDAYNEQFF.

This chain joins TRBV27 and TRBJ2-2; TCRdb names TRBD1, which stays unverified in the absence of DNA. The CDR3 consists of 13 residues. In germline, CDR1 is MNHEY, CDR2 SMNVEV (reference sequence). The CDR3 loop is CASSTGGTGELFF.

This rearrangement joins TRBV14 to TRBJ2-7. The CDR3 runs to 13 residues. The V gene's germline CDR1 is SGHDN and CDR2 FVKESK. This chain's CDR3 is CASSPSTLVEQYF.

CDR3 loop: CAILNTTGLGEQFF. The J gene is TRBJ2-1, the V gene TRBV28; the D gene TCRdb calls, TRBD1, cannot be checked with no DNA. The CDR3 is 14 residues long. CDR1 and CDR2 from the germline V gene are MDHEN and SYDVKM. Together with reference TRBV28 and TRBJ2-1, the CDR3 gives the full variable domain: DVKVTQSSRYLVKRTGEKVFLECVQDMDHENMFWYRQDPGLGLRLIYFSYDVKMKEKGDIPEGYSVSREKKERFSLILESASTNQTSMYLCAILNTTGLGEQFFGPGTRLTVL.

V usage is TRBV28 and J usage is TRBJ2-7. Germline CDR1 reads MDHEN; CDR2 reads SYDVKM. This CDR3 contains 16 residues. The CDR3 reads CASSLLGGMETYEQYF. Full variable domain (missing parts from reference TRBV28 and TRBJ2-7): DVKVTQSSRYLVKRTGEKVFLECVQDMDHENMFWYRQDPGLGLRLIYFSYDVKMKEKGDIPEGYSVSREKKERFSLILESASTNQTSMYLCASSLLGGMETYEQYFGPGTRLTVT.

The V and J genes are TRBV24-1 and TRBJ2-2; checking the TCRdb D call of TRBD1 is not possible without DNA. The CDR3 is 12 residues long. Germline V gene lookup returns CDR1 KGHDR and CDR2 SFDVKD. The chain's CDR3 is CATRRGAGELFF.

V and J are TRBV28 and TRBJ1-1. This CDR3 region has 11 residues. Germline CDR1 MDHEN, CDR2 SYDVKM. CDR3 residues: CASLEDTEAFF.

The chain uses TRBV27 and TRBJ2-7; TCRdb reports TRBD1, a call that lacks DNA to check it against. The germline V gene has CDR1 MNHEY and CDR2 SMNVEV (reference sequence). The CDR3 sequence is 13 residues long. The CDR3 region is CASSLFPLDEQYF.

The genes are TRBV29-1 and TRBJ2-5. CDR1 and CDR2 (germline): SQVTM, ANQGSEA. The CDR3 has 14 residues. CDR3 sequence: CSVGGWLPQETQYF.

The V call is TRBV6-6, the J call TRBJ2-3. CDR3 length: 12 amino acids. CDR1 MNHNY and CDR2 SVGAGI come from the germline V gene (reference sequence). CDR3: CASSYGTDTQYF.

This rearrangement joins TRBV4-3 to TRBJ2-1; TCRdb returns TRBD2, unconfirmable since there is no DNA. This CDR3 has 16 residues. Germline CDR1 reads LGHNA; CDR2 reads YSLEER. The CDR3 here is CASSQGGGVDYNEQFF.

This chain joins TRBV29-1 and TRBJ2-3; TCRdb selects TRBD2, and the lack of DNA leaves this call unchecked. CDR1 is SQVTM and CDR2 is ANQGSEA in the germline V gene. The CDR3 has 14 amino acids. CDR3 loop: CSVDPETSGYTQYF.

The gene calls are TRBV29-1 and TRBJ2-3; TCRdb picks TRBD2, but there is no DNA to check that call. Germline CDR1 SQVTM, CDR2 ANQGSEA. The CDR3 is 14 amino acids. The CDR3 spells CSVEGLEGTDTQYF.

The chain employs TRBV6-5 and TRBJ2-3. CDR3 length equals 15 residues. Germline values: CDR1 MNHEY, CDR2 SVGAGI. The CDR3 protein is CASSYSPPDTDTQYF.

The rearrangement uses TRBV4-3 and TRBJ2-2; as DNA is missing, the TRBD1 call by TCRdb cannot be tested. Per the germline V gene, CDR1 is LGHNA and CDR2 is YSLEER. The CDR3 is made up of 15 amino acids. This CDR3 reads CASSQEEGASGELFF.

The V call is TRBV20-1, the J call TRBJ2-1; TCRdb proposes TRBD2, but this gene call is untestable without DNA. The CDR3 loop spans 14 amino acids. The germline V gene has CDR1 DFQATT and CDR2 SNEGSKA (reference sequence). The CDR3 here is CSARSPLAEHEQFF.

The V and J genes are TRBV28 and TRBJ1-5; the TRBD1 assignment by TCRdb is unverifiable without DNA. Germline CDR1 and CDR2: MDHEN and SYDVKM. This CDR3 has 14 residues. This chain's CDR3 is CASSFPGANQPQHF. Combining the CDR3 with reference TRBV28 and TRBJ1-5 gives the whole variable domain DVKVTQSSRYLVKRTGEKVFLECVQDMDHENMFWYRQDPGLGLRLIYFSYDVKMKEKGDIPEGYSVSREKKERFSLILESASTNQTSMYLCASSFPGANQPQHFGDGTRLSIL.

This sequence joins TRBV7-6 and TRBJ2-7; TCRdb gives TRBD2 as the D gene, but with no DNA this cannot be confirmed. The CDR3 covers 14 residues. Germline-derived CDR1 and CDR2 are SGHVS and FNYEAQ. CDR3 residues: CASSFKVGSHEQYF.

The rearrangement joins TRBV27 to TRBJ2-7; TCRdb indicates TRBD1, and absent DNA this call remains unverified. Germline CDR1 reads MNHEY; CDR2 reads SMNVEV (reference sequence). This CDR3 spans 17 amino acids. CDR3 sequence reads: CASSPRSGGQELDEQYF.

The chain combines TRBV11-3 with TRBJ2-5; TCRdb designates TRBD1, a call that cannot be tested without DNA. This CDR3 spans 13 amino acids. The germline gives CDR1 SGHNT, CDR2 YENEEA. CDR3 amino acids: CASKQGRQETQYF. The full variable domain, in which reference TRBV11-3 and TRBJ2-5 provide the parts outside the CDR3, is EAGVVQSPRYKIIEKKQPVAFWCNPISGHNTLYWYLQNLGQGPELLIRYENEEAVDDSQLPKDRFSAERLKGVDSTLKIQPAELGDSAVYLCASKQGRQETQYFGPGTRLLVL.

V is TRBV12-3 or TRBV12-4 and J is TRBJ2-1; TCRdb lists TRBD2, though no DNA is available to test this call. The CDR3 has 15 amino acids. The CDR3 is CASSFGGGAYNEQFF.

The chain uses TRBV6-1 and TRBJ1-1. Germline V gene sequence: CDR1 MNHNS, CDR2 SASEGT. The CDR3 runs 11 residues. This chain's CDR3 is CASSGVTEAFF.

The rearrangement uses TRBV6-5 and TRBJ1-2; without DNA, the TCRdb call of TRBD1 cannot be checked. The V gene's germline CDR1 is MNHEY and CDR2 SVGAGI. The CDR3 is 18 amino acids. The CDR3 spells CASSYSAYRNPQAYGYTF.

The chain recombines TRBV11-2 with TRBJ2-1; with no DNA, the TCRdb D assignment of TRBD2 cannot be verified. The CDR3 runs 17 residues. CDR1 and CDR2 (germline): SGHAT, FQNNGV. Here the CDR3 reads CASIPPGPREVDNEQFF.

The V gene is TRBV6-5, the J gene TRBJ2-7. CDR3 size: 12 residues. Germline V gives CDR1 MNHEY, CDR2 SVGAGI. CDR3 region: CASSPTGGEQYF.

The chain carries TRBV5-1 and TRBJ2-2. The CDR3 sequence is 14 residues long. The germline gives CDR1 SGHRS, CDR2 YFSETQ. The CDR3 region is CASSWTVNTGELFF.

The chain carries TRBV12-3 or TRBV12-4 and TRBJ2-5; checking the TCRdb D call of TRBD1 is not possible without DNA. This CDR3 has 15 residues. CDR3 sequence: CASSSLGRGEETQYF.

This chain links TRBV28 with TRBJ2-7; the D call from TCRdb, TRBD2, cannot be confirmed without DNA. This CDR3 comprises 18 residues. Per germline, CDR1 MDHEN and CDR2 SYDVKM. This CDR3 is CASSLFRITSGGYYEQYF.

J is TRBJ2-7 and V is TRBV12-3 or TRBV12-4; TCRdb names TRBD1, which stays unverified in the absence of DNA. The CDR3 is 16 amino acids. The CDR3: CASSSSGTASSYEQYF.